This TCR beta chain is from a study of monozygotic twins with inflammatory bowel disease (dated by TCRdb to the late 2010s). About the study as a whole: A total of approximately 28 monozygotic twin pairs were included in the full study, comprising nine German pairs (four IBD-concordant, five IBD-discordant) and 19 IBD-discordant Danish pairs. Within discordant pairs, disease-associated traits were sought mainly by comparing IBD patients with their genetically identical healthy co-twins. Each individual had, on average, about 151 000 unique TCRalpha sequences and 181 000 unique TCRbeta sequences available for analysis. What the authors observed across the whole study: Fewer clonotypes were shared with other individuals by IBD patients than by healthy twins, most markedly in patients showing signs of disease activity. The analysis was unable to tell apart different T cell subtypes. Repertoire similarity did not differ between concordant and discordant twins, which could be due to limited statistical power. The results gave no support for a single strong signal or clonotype linked to IBD. IBD patients had lower TCRbeta repertoire diversity, measured by the inverse Simpson index, than their healthy co-twins. Because patients were on differing immunosuppressive treatments, the repertoires may have picked up extra background noise and inter-individual variability.

From each donor, a roughly 2.7 ml peripheral blood sample was drawn into PAXgene tubes and stored at -80 degrees C. Without any T cell sorting, total RNA was extracted from whole blood using the PAXgene blood miRNA kit on an automated QIAcube. Peripheral blood from monozygotic twin pairs concordant or discordant for inflammatory bowel disease was subjected to deep TCRalpha and TCRbeta repertoire profiling with unique molecular barcoding. Smoking habits were recorded for all twin pairs, and individuals were classified as current, former or never smokers. In regard to this clonotype: Which antigen it targets is not known.

The library was prepared using 5' RACE. For each TCR library, 3,500 to 4,000 ng of total RNA was used. For each sample, cDNA synthesis with SMARTScribe reverse transcriptase was split into eight separate reactions. Unique molecular identifiers containing a 6-nucleotide sample barcode were introduced through template switching during cDNA synthesis. TCRalpha and TCRbeta cDNA was amplified by two nested PCRs of roughly 16 and 10 cycles, with bead purification after each PCR. Before amplification, the cDNA was treated with uracil DNA-glycosylase and purified using the QIAquick PCR purification kit. The second PCR added Illumina TruSeq-compatible adapters along with sample-specific barcodes. Library quality and concentration were assessed using TapeStation and Qubit, and approximately 5 ng of each library was pooled. Sequencing of pooled libraries was carried out on an Illumina HiSeq2500 single-index Rapid Run using 2 x 100 bp reads and custom sequencing primers. Per the original workflow: MiGEC version 1.2.6 was used for UMI-based consensus assembly, which corrected PCR and sequencing errors. MiXCR version 2.1.1 was used to carry out V(D)J alignment, clonotype assembly and CDR3 extraction. Gene usage, clonotype sharing and MAIT/NKT TCR abundance were normalised by analysing the top 1000, 10 000 and 20 000 clonotypes per sample. Diversity was computed as the inverse Simpson index with the vegan R package after downsampling to 27 000 UMIs. Paired Mann-Whitney U tests on discordant twin pairs were used, with Benjamini-Hochberg multiple-testing correction. TCRdb reprocessed the reads and provides one entry for every CDR3 protein sequence; no DNA is given. The V and J calls were determined by TCRdb, not by the authors. The table of this sample itemizes 440,000 or so distinct CDR3 sequences. The top ten constitute approximately 2.3% of the sample.

CDR1 and CDR2 (SEHNR, FQNEAQ) derive from the germline V gene (reference sequence). The CDR3 contains 12 residues, cysteine and phenylalanine counted. No DNA appears here. Sequenced input: blood. The sequence derives from a human donor with ulcerative colitis or Crohn's disease, or a healthy co-twin of an affected twin (not recorded which). The chain was built from TRBV7-9 and TRBJ2-3. The CDR3 region: CASSFNTDTQYF.